Presented here are 22 T cell receptor beta chains from one specimen sequenced in a study of T cells in Graves' hyperthyroidism and ophthalmopathy. TCR beta CDR3 regions were amplified from RNA. First-round RT-PCR of the TCR CDR3 relied on the HTBI primer set. TCRdb redid the calling of the multiplex PCR reads with MiXCR, one entry per CDR3 protein. Counted here are some 350,000 distinct CDR3 sequences, around 16% occurring once; the ten biggest clones make up about 30%. The sequenced material came from blood. The source is a woman aged 18-29 years with Graves' hyperthyroidism that later progressed to Graves' ophthalmopathy.

This chain joins TRBV5-5 and TRBJ1-1; TRBD1 might be the D (6 bases). From germline, CDR1 is SGHKS and CDR2 YYEKEE (reference sequence). V lost 3 bases to trimming and J lost 5 bases, with 23 bases between them. There are 17 residues in the CDR3. The CDR3 here is CASSWWAGAPLGTEAFF. CDR3 DNA: TGTGCCAGCAGCTGGTGGGCAGGGGCCCCCTTGGGGACTGAAGCTTTCTTT.

This clonotype has at least ten counts. The V and J genes are TRBV20-1 and TRBJ2-1; 7 bases match TRBD2. The CDR3 has 14 residues. With V trimmed by 6 bases and J by 7 bases, 12 bases remained unmatched. Germline V lookup: CDR1 DFQATT, CDR2 SNEGSKA (reference sequence). The CDR3 DNA reads as TGCAGTGCCGAAGACGGCGGGAGTGTGAATGAGCAGTTCTTC. It encodes CSAEDGGSVNEQFF.

This clonotype has at least ten counts. The V call is TRBV3-2, the J call TRBJ2-5; TRBD2, the D gene given by the table, was not confirmed from the DNA. TRBV3-2 has pseudogene status. This CDR3 spans 15 amino acids. CDR3 sequence (DNA): TGTGCCAGCAGCCAAGATTTGGGCGAGGGAGAGACCCAGTACTTC. It translates to CASSQDLGEGETQYF.

In this sample, this clonotype turned up a few times. The J gene is TRBJ2-2, the V gene TRBV7-8, with TRBD1 matching over 9 bases. After removal of 5 bases from V and 4 bases from J, the junction contained 17 bases not matched to a gene. The length of the CDR3 is 19 residues. Per germline, CDR1 SGHVS and CDR2 FQNEAQ. The CDR3 nucleotides read TGTGCCAGCAGCCCTAAGTCCCGGGACAGGGATCGGACCACCGGGGAGCTGTTTTTT. Translated: CASSPKSRDRDRTTGELFF.

The rearrangement links TRBV7-3 to TRBJ2-7; D uncertain. The CDR3 covers 15 residues. V lost 1 base and J lost 2, with 12 bases in between. The germline CDR1 and CDR2 sequences are SGHTA and FQGTGA. CDR3 protein: CASSLNTVGPYEQYF. The CDR3 region has the DNA TGTGCCAGCAGCTTAAATACTGTTGGACCCTACGAGCAGTACTTC.

In this sample, this clonotype turned up many times. The rearrangement joins TRBV12-3 or TRBV12-4 to TRBJ1-4; D is uncertain. CDR3 size: 14 residues. V gave up 7 bases and J gave up 4 bases, with 13 bases separating them. The DNA of the CDR3 is TGTGCCAGCACCCTCTGGGGAGTTAATGAAAAACTGTTTTTT. As protein: CASTLWGVNEKLFF.

On this clonotype: One end of the junction varies from germline; a read error may be responsible. This chain links TRBV11-2 with TRBJ2-7; D may be TRBD1 (6 bases). Germline V lookup: CDR1 SGHAT, CDR2 FQNNGV. The CDR3 contains 13 residues. CDR3 sequence: CASRLLQGYEQYF. The DNA of the CDR3 is TGTGCCAGCCGCTTACTACAGGGCTACGAGCAGTACTTC.

This clonotype was observed at least ten times. CDR3 nucleotide sequence: TGTGCCAGCAGTTTAGGAGGACAGGGCAAAAACATTCAGTACTTC. Translated: CASSLGGQGKNIQYF. The chain couples TRBV28 to TRBJ2-4; 8 bases line up with TRBD1. The length of the CDR3 is 15 residues. The trim removed 2 bases at V and 3 bases at J, leaving 3 bases unmatched. Germline CDR1 reads MDHEN; CDR2 reads SYDVKM.

This clonotype has more than one count but fewer than ten. This sequence joins TRBV5-1 and TRBJ2-1; 10 bases line up with TRBD2. The length of the CDR3 is 16 residues. The V segment lost 5 bases and the J segment 0 bases; nucleotides outside the gene matches: 5. The germline CDR1 and CDR2 sequences are SGHRS and YFSETQ. CDR3 in DNA: TGCGCCAGCAGGTTGACTAGCGGGCCCTCCTACAATGAGCAGTTCTTC. Translated, it gives CASRLTSGPSYNEQFF.

The sample holds many counts of this clonotype. V and J are TRBV28 and TRBJ2-2; 10 nucleotides align to TRBD2. The V gene end was trimmed by 5 bases and the J gene end by 4 bases; junction bases not matched to a gene: 4. Germline loops: CDR1 MDHEN, CDR2 SYDVKM. The CDR3 runs 15 residues. This CDR3 reads CASSATSGPTGELFF. CDR3 sequence (DNA): TGTGCCAGCAGTGCGACTAGCGGGCCCACCGGGGAGCTGTTTTTT. Variable domain in full (rest from reference TRBV28 and TRBJ2-2): DVKVTQSSRYLVKRTGEKVFLECVQDMDHENMFWYRQDPGLGLRLIYFSYDVKMKEKGDIPEGYSVSREKKERFSLILESASTNQTSMYLCASSATSGPTGELFFGEGSRLTVL.

This clonotype was counted at least ten times. The rearrangement joins TRBV28 to TRBJ2-2; D is possibly TRBD1 (6 bases). V gave up 5 bases and J gave up 3 bases, with 10 bases separating them. This CDR3 contains 14 residues. The germline V gene encodes CDR1 MDHEN and CDR2 SYDVKM. As DNA, the CDR3 is TGTGCCAGCAGTCCTCGGACAGACACCGGGGAGCTGTTTTTT. Its translation: CASSPRTDTGELFF. Together with reference TRBV28 and TRBJ2-2, the CDR3 gives the full variable domain: DVKVTQSSRYLVKRTGEKVFLECVQDMDHENMFWYRQDPGLGLRLIYFSYDVKMKEKGDIPEGYSVSREKKERFSLILESASTNQTSMYLCASSPRTDTGELFFGEGSRLTVL.

This clonotype was recorded many times. The rearrangement joins TRBV14 to TRBJ1-5; weak D call: TRBD1 (6 bases). Germline CDR1 reads SGHDN; CDR2 reads FVKESK. Trimming cost V 11 bases and J 2 bases, with 22 bases left between them. The CDR3 runs 16 residues. CDR3 in amino acids: CARHRDRTTGNQPQHF. CDR3 DNA: TGTGCCCGCCACCGAGACAGGACTACTGGCAATCAGCCCCAGCATTTT. The full variable domain, its missing parts supplied by reference TRBV14 and TRBJ1-5, is EAGVTQFPSHSVIEKGQTVTLRCDPISGHDNLYWYRRVMGKEIKFLLHFVKESKQDESGMPNNRFLAERTGGTYSTLKVQPAELEDSGVYFCARHRDRTTGNQPQHFGDGTRLSIL.

The rearrangement links TRBV20-1 to TRBJ1-1; 10 bases agree with TRBD1. Germline V gene sequence: CDR1 DFQATT, CDR2 SNEGSKA (reference sequence). The CDR3 is 14 amino acids. Unmatched junction bases numbered 5, after V lost 4 bases and J lost 3 bases. The CDR3 region has the DNA TGCAGTGCTAACCGACAGGGGGCGGACACTGAAGCTTTCTTT. Translating it yields CSANRQGADTEAFF.

This clonotype showed up just a few times. The chain couples TRBV15 to TRBJ1-6, with 7 nucleotides matching TRBD1. Germline CDR1 reads LNHNV; CDR2 reads YYDKDF (reference sequence). This CDR3 comprises 18 residues. J gave up 4 bases and V 2 bases, and 11 bases lay outside the gene matches. The CDR3 DNA follows: TGTGCCACCAGCAGAAACCCCTGGGACAGCTTTTATAATTCACCCCTCCACTTT. Translating gives CATSRNPWDSFYNSPLHF.

This clonotype was recorded a few times. This rearrangement joins TRBV28 to TRBJ2-1; TRBD2 is a possible D gene (5 bases). This CDR3 is 16 amino acids long. Germline V CDR1 and CDR2: MDHEN, SYDVKM. Trimming left V 6 bases short and J 7 bases short, with 22 bases between. The CDR3 sequence is CASSRNGILTLNEQFF. The CDR3 nucleotides read TGTGCCAGCAGCCGGAACGGGATCCTTACCTTGAATGAGCAGTTCTTC. Drawing the rest from reference TRBV28 and TRBJ2-1, the complete variable domain is DVKVTQSSRYLVKRTGEKVFLECVQDMDHENMFWYRQDPGLGLRLIYFSYDVKMKEKGDIPEGYSVSREKKERFSLILESASTNQTSMYLCASSRNGILTLNEQFFGPGTRLTVL.

The table lists this clonotype with a few counts. The J gene is TRBJ2-1, the V gene TRBV6-1; 7 bases line up with TRBD1. The V gene end was trimmed by 8 bases and the J gene end by 4 bases; junction bases not matched to a gene: 8. The CDR3 covers 14 residues. From germline, CDR1 is MNHNS and CDR2 SASEGT. CDR3 amino acids: CASHLGTVYNEQFF. Written as DNA, the CDR3 is TGTGCCAGCCACTTAGGGACAGTATACAATGAGCAGTTCTTC.

The chain is built from TRBV6-5 and TRBJ2-7; TRBD2 aligns across 9 bases. The ends lost 1 base at V and 8 bases at J; junction bases unmatched: 9. Germline CDR1 MNHEY, CDR2 SVGAGI. The length of the CDR3 is 15 residues. The DNA of the CDR3 is TGTGCCAGCAGTTACTTGGGCGGGAGGGAAGCCAAGCAGTACTTC. This gives the protein CASSYLGGREAKQYF.

This clonotype has ten or more counts. This rearrangement joins TRBV12-5 to TRBJ1-5; TRBD1 might be the D (5 bases). CDR1 is LGHNT, CDR2 FRNRAP, per germline. CDR3 length: 17 amino acids. V lost 2 bases, J lost 3 bases, and 17 bases lay in between. The CDR3 is CASGLLRAGPANQPQHF. CDR3 bases: TGTGCTAGTGGTTTGCTTAGGGCAGGGCCCGCCAATCAGCCCCAGCATTTT.

This clonotype has at least ten counts. The chain uses TRBV5-1 and TRBJ2-3, with TRBD2 matching 16 bases. V dropped 3 bases and J dropped 0; count of bases not matched to a gene: 7. CDR3 length equals 19 residues. Germline lookup yields CDR1 SGHRS and CDR2 YFSETQ. CDR3 DNA sequence: TGCGCCAGCAGCTCCGGCGGGACTAGCGGGAGGGCTAGCACAGATACGCAGTATTTT. The encoded protein is CASSSGGTSGRASTDTQYF.

This clonotype came up a few times. V is TRBV20-1 and J is TRBJ2-2; 7 positions agree with TRBD2. The trim removed 3 bases at V and 5 bases at J, leaving 3 bases unmatched. This CDR3 is built from 13 residues. Germline V gene sequence: CDR1 DFQATT, CDR2 SNEGSKA (reference sequence). CDR3 sequence reads: CSASGRKTGELFF. The CDR3 DNA reads TGCAGTGCTAGCGGGAGGAAGACCGGGGAGCTGTTTTTT.

This clonotype was seen ten or more times. CDR3 coding DNA: TGCGCCAGCGGAGGGGCTTGGGCGTCCTACGAGCAGTACTTC. Translated, it gives CASGGAWASYEQYF. This rearrangement joins TRBV10-2 to TRBJ2-7; tentatively, D is TRBD2 (6 bases). V was clipped by 8 bases and J by 1 base, with 15 bases between them. The CDR3 is 14 amino acids. CDR1 is WSHSY, CDR2 SAAADI, per germline.

The V call is TRBV29-1, the J call TRBJ2-7; 7 bases line up with TRBD1. The CDR3 contains 11 residues. V was pared by 6 bases and J by 6 bases, with 5 bases of the junction left unmatched. Germline V gene lookup returns CDR1 SQVTM and CDR2 ANQGSEA. The chain's CDR3 is CSVRDSLEQYF. The CDR3 DNA is TGCAGCGTACGGGACAGCCTCGAGCAGTACTTC.